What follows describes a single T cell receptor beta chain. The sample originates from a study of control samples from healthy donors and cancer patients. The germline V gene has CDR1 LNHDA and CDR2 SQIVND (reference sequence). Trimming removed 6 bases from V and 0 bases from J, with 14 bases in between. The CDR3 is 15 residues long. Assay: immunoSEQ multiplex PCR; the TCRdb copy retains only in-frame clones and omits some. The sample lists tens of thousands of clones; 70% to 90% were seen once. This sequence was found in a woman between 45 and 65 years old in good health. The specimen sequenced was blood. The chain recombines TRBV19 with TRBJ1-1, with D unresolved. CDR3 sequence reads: CASSPRTFMNTEAFF. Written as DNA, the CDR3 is TGTGCCAGTAGCCCCCGAACCTTCATGAACACTGAAGCTTTCTTT.